Detailed here is one T cell receptor (beta chain). V lost 0 bases and J lost 5; bases outside the gene matches: 9. This CDR3 contains 16 residues. Looked up from germline, CDR1 is LGHDT and CDR2 is YNNKEL (reference sequence). TCRdb re-derived calls from the PCR reads in MiXCR, one entry per CDR3 protein. There are fewer than 350,000 distinct CDR3 sequences in the sample; about a fifth occur only once, and over 0.7% lies in the top ten. This specimen belongs to a study of molecular identifiers for immune sequencing clone quantification. Study context: Replicates split RNA from approximately 22,000 or 94,000 naive CD8 cells five ways, and the researchers sequenced four portions.

The sequencing sample was made of naive CD8+ T cells from blood, with Jurkat cell RNA spiked in. Described subset: FACS-sorted CD8+CD4-CCR7+CD45RA+ naive T cells. The chain employs TRBV3-1 and TRBJ2-5; TRBD2 matches at 7 bases. The clonotype originates from a human donor in good health. Some libraries in this study had Jurkat cell RNA spiked in. The CDR3 loop is CASSQDTTVGGETQYF. CDR3 DNA: TGTGCCAGCAGCCAAGATACGACAGTGGGGGGGGAGACCCAGTACTTC.